This T cell receptor (beta chain) emerged from a study of T cell clones after liver transplantation. Trimming stripped 7 bases from V and 4 bases from J, with 14 bases between. The CDR3 totals 13 residues. Germline CDR1 SQVTM, CDR2 ANQGSEA. Clones were read by immunoSEQ multiplex PCR, and TCRdb kept only the in-frame ones, dropping some. The top ten clones hold nearly 10% of a sample with some 57,000 clones, 60% to 75% of them seen once. This chain joins TRBV29-1 and TRBJ1-5; D perhaps matches TRBD1 (5 bases). The input for sequencing was CD4+ T cells from blood, taken at the 22-month timepoint. The sequence was collected from a human patient who received a liver transplant. Some T cells may arise from the graft donor. This chain's CDR3 is CSGGDSLNQPQHF. The CDR3 coding sequence is TGCAGCGGGGGTGACAGTCTAAATCAGCCCCAGCATTTT. The complete variable domain, with remaining parts taken from reference TRBV29-1 and TRBJ1-5, reads SAVISQKPSRDICQRGTSLTIQCQVDSQVTMMFWYRQQPGQSLTLIATANQGSEATYESGFVIDKFPISRPNLTFSTLTVSNMSPEDSSIYLCSGGDSLNQPQHFGDGTRLSIL.